A selection of T cell receptor beta chains follows, all from one sample in a study of blood T cell repertoires in COVID-19. Data came from immunoSEQ multiplex PCR; TCRdb stores just in-frame clones and leaves some out. The data contain around 250,000 clones, approximately 80% of them singletons. Sequencing was performed on PBMCs or T cells enriched from blood (not recorded which). All receptors derive from a man aged 35 to 55 who had recovered from COVID-19. Both conserved end residues are part of each CDR3. Each record gives: clone size, V gene, J gene, D gene, CDR3 DNA, CDR3 protein. A D gene is named only where the DNA matches it firmly. Size values are once, few and many counts, or a class for expanded clones, and some rows have none.

>-|TRBV27|TRBJ2-5|TRBD1
TGTGCCAGCAGTTTAGGAGCAGGGGGCTGGGAGACCCAGTACTTC
CASSLGAGGWETQYF
>many|TRBV5-1|TRBJ2-3|TRBD1
TGCGCCAGCAGCCGGCGGGACAGGGTTGGCACAGATACGCAGTATTTT
CASSRRDRVGTDTQYF
>-|TRBV5-1|TRBJ2-1|-
TGCGCCAGCAGCTTACTGATAGAGACCTACAATGAGCAGTTCTTC
CASSLLIETYNEQFF
>-|TRBV19|TRBJ2-1|TRBD2
TGTGCCAGTAGTCGGACTAGCGGGAATTACAATGAGCAGTTCTTC
CASSRTSGNYNEQFF
>-|TRBV5-6|TRBJ2-1|TRBD2
TGTGCCAGCAGCACGCGGGGGGGATCCTACAATGAGCAGTTCTTC
CASSTRGGSYNEQFF
>-|TRBV7-9|TRBJ1-6|-
TGTGCCAGCAGCCAGAGGTCCGGATCGAGGAATTCACCCCTCCACTTT
CASSQRSGSRNSPLHF
>-|TRBV28|TRBJ1-1|-
TGTGCCAGCAGTTCGGGGACTTACACTGAAGCTTTCTTT
CASSSGTYTEAFF
>-|TRBV15|TRBJ2-3|-
TGTGCCACCAGCCAGACAGATACGCAGTATTTT
CATSQTDTQYF
>-|TRBV9|TRBJ2-2|-
TGTGCCAGCAGCGTCGATACAGGGATCGGGGAGCTGTTTTTT
CASSVDTGIGELFF
>-|TRBV19|TRBJ2-1|TRBD2
TGTGCCAGTGATGCGGGGGGGGTAAACAATGAGCAGTTCTTC
CASDAGGVNNEQFF
>-|TRBV7-3|TRBJ1-2|-
TGTGCCAGCAGCGCAACTCAGGGAGGGGGCTACACCTTC
CASSATQGGGYTF
>-|TRBV10-3|TRBJ1-2|TRBD1
TGTGCCATCAAAGGGGACAGCCGTGGTGGAGGCTACACCTTC
CAIKGDSRGGGYTF